Listed below are T cell receptor beta chains from one sample, sequenced in a study of T cell responses to AZD1222 COVID-19 vaccine. Clones were read by immunoSEQ multiplex PCR, and TCRdb kept only the in-frame ones, dropping some. The sample holds around 76,000 clones, approximately 84% seen once. The sequenced sample was peripheral blood, obtained on day 0 of AZD1222 vaccination. These receptors were taken from an adult in good health. Each CDR3 is given with its conserved first and last residue. A D gene is named only where the DNA matches it firmly. Part of the rows lack a size; the others show once, few, many or a class for expanded clones.

TRBJ1-2,TRBV6-5,NA,NA,TGTGCCAGCAGTTACGCAGGGTTTGGCTACACCTTC,CASSYAGFGYTF
TRBJ2-2,TRBV7-2,once,NA,TGTGCCAGCACCCCAGGGTACACCGGGGAGCTGTTTTTT,CASTPGYTGELFF
TRBJ2-1,TRBV5-1,NA,TRBD2,TGCGCCAGCAGCTCCTTAGCGGGGAGCTCCTACAATGAGCAGTTCTTC,CASSSLAGSSYNEQFF
TRBJ1-2,TRBV7-3,NA,NA,TGTGCCAGCAGTCCTTCGGTGGGGAATGCCTATGGCTACACCTTC,CASSPSVGNAYGYTF
TRBJ2-5,TRBV5-4,once,NA,TGTGCCAGCAGCCTGAACAGGGAATCAGAGACCCAGTACTTC,CASSLNRESETQYF
TRBJ1-3,TRBV10-3,NA,NA,TGTGCCATCAGGAGTGACAGTGCTGGAAACACCATATATTTT,CAIRSDSAGNTIYF
TRBJ1-1,TRBV20-1,NA,TRBD1,TGCAGTGCTCCGGACAGGTCTGAAGCTTTCTTT,CSAPDRSEAFF
TRBJ2-7,TRBV4-3,NA,NA,TGCGCCAGCAGCCAAGAGTTTGGGAGTTTGTACTCCTACGAGCAGTACTTC,CASSQEFGSLYSYEQYF
TRBJ1-2,TRBV28,few,TRBD1,TGTGCCACCGTGGGGACAGATTATGGCTACACCTTC,CATVGTDYGYTF
TRBJ2-5,TRBV7-8,NA,NA,TGTGCCAGCAGCTTACGGGCCTACGCCCGAACCCGCCAAGAGACCCAGTACTTC,CASSLRAYARTRQETQYF
TRBJ1-5,TRBV19,NA,NA,TGTGCCAGTCAAGGACAGAATCAGCCCCAGCATTTT,CASQGQNQPQHF
TRBJ2-6,TRBV7-6,NA,NA,TGTGCCAGCAGCCACCCAGGCTCTGGGGCCAACGTCCTGACTTTC,CASSHPGSGANVLTF
TRBJ2-7,TRBV29-1,NA,NA,TGCAGCGTCGAGGTTGCAGGGATCCCCTCCGAGCAGTACTTC,CSVEVAGIPSEQYF
TRBJ2-1,TRBV7-8,NA,TRBD2,TGTGCCAGCAGCTTGTCCCGGACTAGCGGGGGGTGGAATGAGCAGTTCTTC,CASSLSRTSGGWNEQFF
TRBJ1-1,TRBV11-2,once,TRBD1,TGTGCCAGCGGCAGGGGGCTTTATGTCACTGAAGCTTTCTTT,CASGRGLYVTEAFF
TRBJ1-1,TRBV28,once,NA,TGTGCCAGCATGGGGCAGAACACTGAAGCTTTCTTT,CASMGQNTEAFF
TRBJ2-7,TRBV9,NA,TRBD2,TGTGCCAGCAGCCCGACACTAGCGGGGGCCCTCTACGAGCAGTACTTC,CASSPTLAGALYEQYF
TRBJ2-7,TRBV7-9,once,NA,TGTGCCAGCAGCCCAGGTCTTCACGAGCAGTACTTC,CASSPGLHEQYF
TRBJ1-6,TRBV4-1,NA,TRBD1,TGCGCCAGCAGCCAAGGTTTTGGGACAGGGGGATTTTCACCCCTCCACTTT,CASSQGFGTGGFSPLHF
TRBJ2-1,TRBV28,NA,NA,TGTGCCAGCAGTCGGGTGCAGTCGTTCTTC,CASSRVQSFF
TRBJ1-6,TRBV5-1,many,NA,TGCGCCAGCAGCTTGGGGCCGCGGGGTAATTCACCCCTCCACTTT,CASSLGPRGNSPLHF
TRBJ1-3,TRBV6-5,NA,NA,TGTGCCGTTCGGACGGGGGACACCATATATTTT,CAVRTGDTIYF
TRBJ2-1,TRBV5-1,NA,NA,TGCGCCAGCAGCCGGGGATTAAACAATGAGCAGTTCTTC,CASSRGLNNEQFF
TRBJ1-1,TRBV5-6,NA,NA,TGTGCCAGCAGCCCGCCGGGATGGAACACTGAAGCTTTCTTT,CASSPPGWNTEAFF
TRBJ1-6,TRBV27,NA,TRBD1,TGTGCCAGCAGTTTATTGGGGACAGGGGGTGGTTCACCCCTCCACTTT,CASSLLGTGGGSPLHF
TRBJ1-1,TRBV19,once,NA,TGTGCCAGTAGTACGAACGACAGAGCCTATGAAGCTTTCTTT,CASSTNDRAYEAFF
TRBJ2-5,TRBV6-2/TRBV6-3,NA,TRBD2,TGTGCCAGCAGTTACTCGATACTAGCGGGGGCTCAAGAGACCCAGTACTTC,CASSYSILAGAQETQYF
TRBJ2-7,TRBV10-3,NA,TRBD1,TGTGCCATCAGTGAGAGACAGGGTTTCTACGAGCAGTACTTC,CAISERQGFYEQYF
TRBJ2-7,TRBV15,few,TRBD1,TGTGCCACCAGCAGCGGACAGGGGCTCGAGCAGTACTTC,CATSSGQGLEQYF
TRBJ2-2,TRBV9,NA,TRBD1,TGTGCCAGCAGCGTAGAAGGGGCAGGGGGCACCGGGGAGCTGTTTTTT,CASSVEGAGGTGELFF
TRBJ2-1,TRBV5-4,NA,NA,TGTGCCAGCAGCTTGGATTACAGCTCCTACAATGAGCAGTTCTTC,CASSLDYSSYNEQFF
TRBJ2-7,TRBV6-5,NA,NA,TGTGCCAGCACAATTTATACGGGTGGCGAGCAGTACTTC,CASTIYTGGEQYF
TRBJ1-1,TRBV14,NA,TRBD1,TGTGCCAGCAGCCCTAGACAGGGTCACACTGAAGCTTTCTTT,CASSPRQGHTEAFF
TRBJ1-2,TRBV5-6,NA,NA,TGTGCCAGCAGCTTCCAACGAGGCGGCTACACCTTC,CASSFQRGGYTF
TRBJ2-3,TRBV19,NA,TRBD2,TGTGCCAGTAGTATGCGACTAGCGGGGGGGCTTGCAGATACGCAGTATTTT,CASSMRLAGGLADTQYF
TRBJ1-1,TRBV6-5,NA,NA,TGTGCCAGCAGTTACGGGCAGGCGGGCACTGAAGCTTTCTTT,CASSYGQAGTEAFF
TRBJ1-2,TRBV5-1,NA,NA,TGCGCCAGCAGCCTGATCGAGTCGGGGATCTATGGCTACACCTTC,CASSLIESGIYGYTF